This T cell receptor (beta chain) came from a study of shared clonotypes between healthy human individuals. The germline V and J ends were trimmed by 4 bases and 7 bases, with 14 bases remaining between them. The CDR3 has 14 amino acids. Germline CDR1 is SGHDN and CDR2 is FVKESK. Into CD45RA+ naive and CD45RA-negative memory subsets, the CD4+ cells were split. Several immunoSEQ plates held equal portions of the genomic DNA taken from each subset. Per the study methods: Junction-only sequences produced by ImmunoSEQ had no quality scores, so filtering differed. Repertoires were generated with immunoSEQ multiplex PCR, while TCRdb's copy carries only in-frame clones and drops some. V and J calls and clone size are as listed in that table; D and trimming were resolved from the DNA. Here the sample spans around 1,100,000 clones, approximately 77% being singletons.

The sequence came from a man between 18 and 35 years old in good health. Some clones in this sample may be carry-over from other donors' samples. The sequenced material came from memory CD4+ T cells from PBMCs. Sample subset: CD45RA-negative fraction. The genes are TRBV14 and TRBJ2-1; weak D call: TRBD2 (6 bases). This chain's CDR3 is CASSPLSGGNEQFF. CDR3 in DNA: TGTGCCAGCAGCCCCCTCTCCGGGGGTAATGAGCAGTTCTTC.